Following are 30 T cell receptor beta chains from one sample sequenced in a study of siplizumab effects on memory and regulatory T cells. Libraries were prepared by immunoSEQ multiplex PCR; TCRdb keeps only in-frame clonotypes and omits some of them. The data hold approximately 100,000 clones, with about 90% observed a single time. Sequencing was performed on non-Treg CD4+ T cells sorted from blood. The receptor set was obtained from a human donor in good health.

Only one count was recorded for this clone. The chain joins TRBV7-2 to TRBJ2-1; TRBD2 aligns across 9 bases. Germline lookup yields CDR1 SGHTA and CDR2 FQGNSA. The CDR3 covers 16 residues. V was clipped by 2 bases and J by 1 base; unmatched bases: 3. The CDR3 loop is CASSLRLAGSYNEQFF. The CDR3 DNA reads TGTGCCAGCAGCTTACGGCTAGCGGGATCCTACAATGAGCAGTTCTTC.

J is TRBJ2-7 and V is TRBV14, with TRBD1 identical over 9 bases. The V gene's germline CDR1 is SGHDN and CDR2 FVKESK. J gave up 4 bases and V 1 base, and 5 bases lay outside the gene matches. This CDR3 spans 15 amino acids. The CDR3 coding sequence is TGTGCCAGCAGCCAAGGCGGGACAGGGTCTTACGAGCAGTACTTC. Encoded protein: CASSQGGTGSYEQYF. The full variable domain, rest sourced from reference TRBV14 and TRBJ2-7, is EAGVTQFPSHSVIEKGQTVTLRCDPISGHDNLYWYRRVMGKEIKFLLHFVKESKQDESGMPNNRFLAERTGGTYSTLKVQPAELEDSGVYFCASSQGGTGSYEQYFGPGTRLTVT.

Turning to this clone: The germline gene is not matched at one end of the junction; a read error may be the cause. This rearrangement joins TRBV10-2 to TRBJ1-5; perhaps TRBD1 as D (5 bases). CDR3 length equals 15 residues. Germline loops: CDR1 WSHSY, CDR2 SAAADI. CDR3 residues: CASSATDRCNQPQHF. CDR3 sequence (DNA): TGCGCCAGCAGTGCTACAGACAGATGCAACCAGCCCCAGCATTTT.

The rearrangement uses TRBV18 and TRBJ1-1, with 11 bases aligning to TRBD1. With 3 bases clipped from V and 5 bases from J, the junction kept 8 bases outside the gene matches. CDR3 length: 16 amino acids. Germline CDR1 KGHSH, CDR2 LQKENI. The CDR3 DNA is TGTGCCAGCTCACCCGGACAGGGGGCCTTAGGGACTGAAGCTTTCTTT. As protein: CASSPGQGALGTEAFF. The full variable domain, its missing parts supplied by reference TRBV18 and TRBJ1-1, is NAGVMQNPRHLVRRRGQEARLRCSPMKGHSHVYWYRQLPEEGLKFMVYLQKENIIDESGMPKERFSAEFPKEGPSILRIQQVVRGDSAAYFCASSPGQGALGTEAFFGQGTRLTVV.

V usage is TRBV6-4 and J usage is TRBJ2-7; 7 nucleotides line up with TRBD1. CDR1 and CDR2 from the germline V gene are MRHNA and SNTAGT. CDR3 length: 14 residues. J gave up 4 bases and V 4 bases, and 7 bases lay outside the gene matches. The CDR3 DNA reads TGTGCCAGCAGTGCCCTGGGACAGCCATACGAGCAGTACTTC. Translation gives CASSALGQPYEQYF.

This clone is a singleton in its sample. The V gene is TRBV5-1, the J gene TRBJ1-2, with TRBD1 matching over 7 bases. The germline V gene has CDR1 SGHRS and CDR2 YFSETQ. After removal of 0 bases from V and 8 bases from J, the junction contained 7 bases not matched to a gene. CDR3 length: 14 residues. CDR3 coding DNA: TGCGCCAGCAGCTTGGAGGCAGGGGGTCGAGGCTACACCTTC. Amino acids: CASSLEAGGRGYTF.

The chain couples TRBV28 to TRBJ2-7, with 7 bases matching TRBD1. The CDR3 runs to 16 residues. V shed 6 bases, J shed 2 bases, and the junction held 13 bases outside the gene matches. CDR1 and CDR2 (germline): MDHEN, SYDVKM. The CDR3 nucleotides read TGTGCCAGCAGGCGTACCGGACAGGCATATACCTACGAGCAGTACTTC. It yields the protein CASRRTGQAYTYEQYF.

The CDR3 DNA is TGTGCCAGCAGTTTAAAGAGGGAAAAACTGTTTTTT. Encoded protein: CASSLKREKLFF. The rearrangement uses TRBV28 and TRBJ1-4; D unclear. Trimming stripped 2 bases from V and 8 bases from J, with 6 bases between. Per the germline V gene, CDR1 is MDHEN and CDR2 is SYDVKM. This CDR3 spans 12 amino acids. Filled out from reference TRBV28 and TRBJ1-4, the complete variable domain reads DVKVTQSSRYLVKRTGEKVFLECVQDMDHENMFWYRQDPGLGLRLIYFSYDVKMKEKGDIPEGYSVSREKKERFSLILESASTNQTSMYLCASSLKREKLFFGSGTQLSVL.

V usage is TRBV5-6 and J usage is TRBJ2-7; perhaps TRBD2 as D (5 bases). The CDR3 contains 13 residues. Germline values: CDR1 SGHDT, CDR2 YYEEEE. Trimming shortened V by 0 bases and J by 4 bases, and 8 bases separated the two germline ends. CDR3 sequence: CASSLAGRYEQYF. In DNA, the CDR3 is TGTGCCAGCAGCTTGGCTGGGAGATACGAGCAGTACTTC. Full variable domain (remainder filled in from reference TRBV5-6 and TRBJ2-7): DAGVTQSPTHLIKTRGQQVTLRCSPKSGHDTVSWYQQALGQGPQFIFQYYEEEERQRGNFPDRFSGHQFPNYSSELNVNALLLGDSALYLCASSLAGRYEQYFGPGTRLTVT.

This chain joins TRBV18 and TRBJ1-5, with 11 bases that match TRBD1. V trimming: 2 bases; J trimming: 5 bases; junction bases outside the gene matches: 5. The CDR3 consists of 16 residues. Germline CDR1 KGHSH, CDR2 LQKENI. In nucleotides, the CDR3 is TGTGCCAGCTCACCAAACCGGGACAGGGGGTATCAGCCCCAGCATTTT. Its protein product is CASSPNRDRGYQPQHF. Complete variable domain (other parts from reference TRBV18 and TRBJ1-5): NAGVMQNPRHLVRRRGQEARLRCSPMKGHSHVYWYRQLPEEGLKFMVYLQKENIIDESGMPKERFSAEFPKEGPSILRIQQVVRGDSAAYFCASSPNRDRGYQPQHFGDGTRLSIL.

This chain links TRBV6-6 with TRBJ1-1; possible D gene TRBD1, 6 bases. This CDR3 contains 14 residues. The germline V gene encodes CDR1 MNHNY and CDR2 SVGAGI (reference sequence). V was shortened by 6 bases and J by 5 bases, with 16 bases between the two germline ends. The CDR3 DNA is TGTGCCAGCAGCCGCGCAGGGGCGCGGACTGAAGCTTTCTTT. It yields the protein CASSRAGARTEAFF.

The chain is built from TRBV5-1 and TRBJ2-7; D gene uncertain. The CDR3 is 13 amino acids. The germline V gene has CDR1 SGHRS and CDR2 YFSETQ. With 6 bases removed from V and 0 bases from J, the gap between germline ends came to 10 bases. CDR3 region: CASTLSNSYEQYF. In nucleotides, the CDR3 is TGCGCCAGCACGCTCTCGAACTCCTACGAGCAGTACTTC.

This sequence joins TRBV6-6 and TRBJ1-1; D unresolved. V was cut by 0 bases and J by 10 bases, with 9 bases left in between. Germline lookup yields CDR1 MNHNY and CDR2 SVGAGI (reference sequence). This CDR3 spans 12 amino acids. The CDR3 reads CASSYSNVGAFF. As DNA, the CDR3 is TGTGCCAGCAGTTACTCTAACGTGGGAGCTTTCTTT.

The chain couples TRBV6-4 to TRBJ2-3; D may match TRBD1 or TRBD2 (5 bases each). V lost 5 bases, J lost 3 bases, and 18 bases lay in between. Germline CDR1 MRHNA, CDR2 SNTAGT. The CDR3 has 16 amino acids. CDR3 sequence (DNA): TGTGCCAGCAGTCAGTATCCAGGGTTAGCGACAGATACGCAGTATTTT. Translating it yields CASSQYPGLATDTQYF.

V usage is TRBV30 and J usage is TRBJ2-5; D is perhaps TRBD1 (6 bases). The germline gives CDR1 GTSNPN, CDR2 SVGIG (reference sequence). This CDR3 is 13 amino acids long. The V end was cut by 3 bases, the J end by 4 bases, with 12 bases between. In DNA form, the CDR3 reads TGTGCCTGGAGAGGGGGAGTTGGAGAGACCCAGTACTTC. This gives the protein CAWRGGVGETQYF.

The rearrangement joins TRBV5-6 to TRBJ2-7; a possible D gene is TRBD2 (7 bases). The CDR3 runs to 14 residues. Germline CDR1 and CDR2: SGHDT and YYEEEE. Trimming stripped 2 bases from V and 0 bases from J, with 9 bases between. In DNA, the CDR3 is TGTGCCAGCAGCTTCGGGGGGCACTCCTACGAGCAGTACTTC. This gives the protein CASSFGGHSYEQYF.

The table lists this clone with a count of one. The chain joins TRBV30 to TRBJ2-5; TRBD2 matches at 9 bases. In germline, CDR1 is GTSNPN, CDR2 SVGIG (reference sequence). V was pared by 4 bases and J by 5 bases, with 8 bases of the junction left unmatched. This CDR3 spans 14 amino acids. The CDR3 DNA reads as TGTGCCTGGAAGAGGACTAGCGAGTCGGAGACCCAGTACTTC. Translating gives CAWKRTSESETQYF.

V gene TRBV27 combines with J gene TRBJ2-7; the D gene is possibly TRBD1 (5 bases). This CDR3 spans 13 amino acids. V was pared by 6 bases and J by 12 bases, with 21 bases between. Germline assignment: CDR1 MNHEY and CDR2 SMNVEV (reference sequence). CDR3 region: CASSPRTGQGTYF. For the CDR3, the DNA is TGTGCCAGCAGCCCTAGAACAGGTCAGGGTACGTACTTC.

The table lists this clone with a count of one. DNA of the CDR3: TGCGCCAGCAGCTTAATAGGACAGGCGGCCTATGGCTACACCTTC. It encodes CASSLIGQAAYGYTF. The chain recombines TRBV5-1 with TRBJ1-2, with 7 bases aligning to TRBD1. The CDR3 covers 15 residues. V shed 2 bases, J shed 4 bases, and the junction held 8 bases outside the gene matches. Germline lookup yields CDR1 SGHRS and CDR2 YFSETQ.

This clone was recorded once. This chain links TRBV28 with TRBJ2-1, with 7 positions matching TRBD2. CDR3 size: 17 residues. Germline V lookup: CDR1 MDHEN, CDR2 SYDVKM. With 6 bases clipped from V and 0 bases from J, the junction kept 11 bases outside the gene matches. This CDR3 is CASRPGGGESSYNEQFF. In DNA form, the CDR3 reads TGTGCCAGCAGGCCGGGGGGAGGGGAAAGCTCCTACAATGAGCAGTTCTTC.

The sample holds one count of this clone. This CDR3 reads CATSRDTHTEAFF. CDR3 sequence (DNA): TGTGCCACCAGCAGAGATACGCACACTGAAGCTTTCTTT. The rearrangement joins TRBV15 to TRBJ1-1, with D unclear. Trimming cost V 0 bases and J 3 bases, with 5 bases left between them. The CDR3 is 13 amino acids. The germline CDR1 and CDR2 sequences are LNHNV and YYDKDF (reference sequence).

J is TRBJ2-2 and V is TRBV5-1; no definite D call. Germline CDR1 and CDR2: SGHRS and YFSETQ. Trimming removed 0 bases from V and 2 bases from J, with 2 bases in between. The CDR3 has 13 amino acids. CDR3 protein: CASSLGNTGELFF. The CDR3 DNA follows: TGCGCCAGCAGCTTGGGAAACACCGGGGAGCTGTTTTTT.

CDR3: CASSFHNSYEQYF. Here the CDR3 DNA reads TGTGCCAGCAGCTTTCACAACTCCTACGAGCAGTACTTC. V and J are TRBV5-6 and TRBJ2-7; no reliable D call. The CDR3 extends over 13 amino acids. Germline CDR1 SGHDT, CDR2 YYEEEE. V was pared by 2 bases and J by 0 bases, with 6 bases between.

This chain joins TRBV19 and TRBJ1-2; D is ambiguous. The CDR3 totals 11 residues. Germline V lookup: CDR1 LNHDA, CDR2 SQIVND (reference sequence). The ends were cut back, 5 bases at V and 8 bases at J, with 9 bases in the middle. CDR3 amino acids: CASSAGGGYTF. The CDR3 DNA reads TGTGCCAGTAGTGCGGGAGGCGGCTACACCTTC.

V and J are TRBV27 and TRBJ2-6; D unresolved. The CDR3 is made up of 15 amino acids. The V and J ends lost 6 bases and 4 bases respectively, with 13 bases between them. Per the germline V gene, CDR1 is MNHEY and CDR2 is SMNVEV (reference sequence). CDR3 region: CASSFLASGANVLTF. DNA for the CDR3: TGTGCCAGCAGCTTCTTGGCCTCCGGGGCCAACGTCCTGACTTTC.

This rearrangement joins TRBV5-1 to TRBJ2-7; TRBD2 aligns across 13 bases. The germline CDR1 and CDR2 sequences are SGHRS and YFSETQ. The J segment lost 4 bases and the V segment lost 2 bases, leaving 9 bases of the junction unmatched. This CDR3 spans 17 amino acids. In DNA form, the CDR3 reads TGCGCCAGCAGCTTCGGGACTAGCGGGACGCAATCTTACGAGCAGTACTTC. As protein: CASSFGTSGTQSYEQYF.

V is TRBV19 and J is TRBJ2-6; D unresolved. There are 17 residues in the CDR3. V was cut by 5 bases and J by 0 bases, with 14 bases left in between. Germline CDR1 reads LNHDA; CDR2 reads SQIVND (reference sequence). As DNA, the CDR3 is TGTGCCAGTAGTTCCAGGACCGCAACCTCTGGGGCCAACGTCCTGACTTTC. Translating it yields CASSSRTATSGANVLTF.

The chain uses TRBV5-6 and TRBJ1-3; D is uncertain. V was pared by 0 bases and J by 4 bases, with 5 bases between. CDR1 is SGHDT and CDR2 is YYEEEE in the germline V gene. CDR3 length: 13 amino acids. CDR3 in DNA: TGTGCCAGCAGCTTGGTTGGGGGAAACACCATATATTTT. Translated: CASSLVGGNTIYF.

V and J are TRBV19 and TRBJ1-2; maybe TRBD1 (6 bases). The CDR3 length is 16 residues. CDR1 is LNHDA and CDR2 is SQIVND in the germline V gene (reference sequence). Trimming took 7 bases from V and 7 from J, leaving 25 bases between them. This chain's CDR3 is CASTPLDRPEFGGYTF. CDR3 DNA sequence: TGTGCCAGTACTCCCCTCGACAGGCCAGAATTCGGTGGCTACACCTTC.

The chain is built from TRBV5-4 and TRBJ2-7; D is perhaps TRBD1 (6 bases). The V gene lost 4 bases and the J gene lost 2 bases, with 13 bases spanning the gap. The CDR3 spans 14 residues. Germline V gene sequence: CDR1 SGHNT, CDR2 YYREEE (reference sequence). CDR3 protein: CASSPETGPYEQYF. The CDR3 coding sequence is TGTGCCAGCAGCCCGGAGACAGGACCCTACGAGCAGTACTTC.